Below, 15 T cell receptor beta chains from the same sample are listed, as sequenced in a study of T cell repertoires in cytomegalovirus infection (dated by TCRdb to about 2019). These TCRs are of unknown antigen specificity. The data were produced on an Illumina HiSeq 1500. TCRdb handled the public reads itself, with Q25 trimming in fastp and clone calling in MiXCR, and kept productive beta chains. Every CDR3 protein is listed once, alongside the most common genes and DNA of its rows. Present in this sample are around 100,000 distinct CDR3 sequences, roughly a tenth of which were seen just once. The ten most abundant clones make up around 29% of the sample. Material: PBMCs, sequenced either directly or after in vitro stimulation (not recorded which). The receptor set was obtained from a human donor in good health (CMV status not recorded). Some clones in this sample may be carry-over from other donors' samples.

V gene TRBV5-4 combines with J gene TRBJ1-4, with 8 nucleotides matching TRBD1. Losses at the gene ends were 4 bases for V and 8 bases for J; bases not matched to a gene: 10. This CDR3 contains 15 residues. Germline CDR1 reads SGHNT; CDR2 reads YYREEE (reference sequence). The CDR3 is CASSARQGLREKLFF. For the CDR3, the DNA is TGTGCCAGCAGCGCGCGACAGGGGCTCAGGGAAAAACTGTTTTTT.

This clonotype was observed a few times. The J gene is TRBJ2-1, the V gene TRBV11-3; D possibly corresponds to TRBD2 (5 bases). Per the germline V gene, CDR1 is SGHNT and CDR2 is YENEEA. The CDR3 runs 13 residues. V was clipped by 3 bases and J by 7 bases, with 10 bases between them. CDR3 nucleotide sequence: TGTGCCAGCAGCTTCGGGGATGGGAATGAGCAGTTCTTC. Translated: CASSFGDGNEQFF.

This clonotype was picked up many times. The chain links TRBV7-3 to TRBJ2-1; the match to TRBD2 covers 11 bases. The CDR3 is 22 residues long. Unmatched junction bases numbered 17, after V lost 1 base and J lost 0 bases. The germline V gene has CDR1 SGHTA and CDR2 FQGTGA. CDR3 DNA: TGTGCCAGCAGCTTAATATCTCCCGCTAGCGGGAGGTCTACGAGCTCCTACAATGAGCAGTTCTTC. Protein sequence: CASSLISPASGRSTSSYNEQFF.

Ten or more counts support this clonotype. CDR3 amino acids: CASSSQAGSTDTQYF. The CDR3, as DNA: TGTGCCAGCAGCTCCCAGGCGGGAAGCACAGATACGCAGTATTTT. This chain joins TRBV7-9 and TRBJ2-3, with a tentative D call TRBD2 (6 bases). The V gene lost 4 bases and the J gene lost 0 bases, with 11 bases spanning the gap. Germline V gives CDR1 SEHNR, CDR2 FQNEAQ (reference sequence). The CDR3 totals 15 residues.

V gene TRBV12-3 or TRBV12-4 combines with J gene TRBJ1-2; 7 nucleotides align to TRBD1. The CDR3 is made up of 13 amino acids. J was trimmed by 2 bases and V by 6 bases; bases with no gene match: 3. CDR3 region: CASRETGNYGYTF. Here the CDR3 DNA reads TGTGCCAGCAGAGAGACAGGGAACTATGGCTACACCTTC.

J is TRBJ2-1 and V is TRBV3-1; 14 nucleotides agree with TRBD2. In germline, CDR1 is LGHDT, CDR2 YNNKEL (reference sequence). The CDR3 loop spans 17 amino acids. The J segment lost 4 bases and the V segment lost 4 bases, leaving 6 bases of the junction unmatched. For the CDR3, the DNA is TGTGCCAGCAGCCGGACTAGCGGGAGGCCCAATTACAATGAGCAGTTCTTC. Translated: CASSRTSGRPNYNEQFF.

This clonotype has at least ten counts. The chain carries TRBV12-3 or TRBV12-4 and TRBJ2-6; unclear D gene. V was trimmed by 5 bases and J by 2 bases, leaving 7 bases between them. The CDR3 totals 14 residues. In DNA, the CDR3 is TGTGCCAGCAGTCCGGCAGCTGGGGCCAACGTCCTGACTTTC. Amino acid sequence: CASSPAAGANVLTF.

This clonotype was seen at least ten times. This chain joins TRBV7-2 and TRBJ2-5; 7 bases map to TRBD2. The germline CDR1 and CDR2 sequences are SGHTA and FQGNSA. Losses at the gene ends were 2 bases for V and 3 bases for J; bases not matched to a gene: 3. CDR3 length equals 14 residues. CDR3 protein: CASSLRLAEETQYF. In DNA form, the CDR3 reads TGTGCCAGCAGCTTAAGACTAGCCGAAGAGACCCAGTACTTC.

The gene calls are TRBV28 and TRBJ2-3; 7 bases fit TRBD1. The germline V gene encodes CDR1 MDHEN and CDR2 SYDVKM. The V gene end was trimmed by 7 bases and the J gene end by 3 bases; junction bases not matched to a gene: 10. This CDR3 region has 15 residues. This CDR3 is CASTPGGRGTDTQYF. The CDR3 DNA reads as TGTGCCAGCACCCCAGGGGGTCGGGGTACAGATACGCAGTATTTT.

This clonotype was counted at least ten times. CDR3 nucleotides: TGTGCCAGCACCGCCCTTGAAATGGACTTTAGAACCTACGAGCAGTACGTC. Translation: CASTALEMDFRTYEQYV. The genes are TRBV5-4 and TRBJ2-7; TRBD2 might be the D (5 bases). The V end lost 6 bases, the J end lost 2 bases, and 24 bases lay between the germline ends. The germline gives CDR1 SGHNT, CDR2 YYREEE (reference sequence). The CDR3 has 17 amino acids.

This clonotype was found a few times. The gene calls are TRBV7-9 and TRBJ1-2; unclear D gene. V gave up 1 base and J gave up 8 bases, with 17 bases separating them. The germline V gene has CDR1 SEHNR and CDR2 FQNEAQ (reference sequence). This CDR3 spans 15 amino acids. The CDR3 DNA reads TGTGCCAGCAGCTTAGGCGTAGCTAGGTTTTCCGGCTACACCTTC. Translating it yields CASSLGVARFSGYTF.

In its sample, this clonotype was seen a few times. The rearrangement joins TRBV7-9 to TRBJ2-1; D gene ambiguous. CDR1 and CDR2 from the germline V gene are SEHNR and FQNEAQ (reference sequence). V was trimmed by 0 bases and J by 0 bases, leaving 15 bases between them. The CDR3 runs to 18 residues. CDR3: CASSLALGTPGSYNEQFF. The CDR3 DNA is TGTGCCAGCAGCTTAGCGCTAGGTACCCCTGGCTCCTACAATGAGCAGTTCTTC.

Many counts were recorded for this clonotype. V gene TRBV7-9 combines with J gene TRBJ2-3; no reliable D call. Trimming cost V 5 bases and J 3 bases, with 9 bases left between them. This CDR3 comprises 13 residues. Germline V lookup: CDR1 SEHNR, CDR2 FQNEAQ (reference sequence). This CDR3 reads CASSPRGTDTQYF. The CDR3 DNA follows: TGTGCCAGCAGCCCCCGTGGTACAGATACGCAGTATTTT. Complete variable domain (other parts from reference TRBV7-9 and TRBJ2-3): DTGVSQNPRHKITKRGQNVTFRCDPISEHNRLYWYRQTLGQGPEFLTYFQNEAQLEKSRLLSDRFSAERPKGSFSTLEIQRTEQGDSAMYLCASSPRGTDTQYFGPGTRLTVL.

This clonotype was observed a few times. The chain combines TRBV12-3 or TRBV12-4 with TRBJ1-5; tentatively, D is TRBD1 (6 bases). The CDR3 runs 13 residues. V lost 7 bases and J lost 8, with 15 bases in between. This chain's CDR3 is CASTNGGLKPQHF. Here the CDR3 DNA reads TGTGCCAGCACCAATGGGGGCTTGAAGCCCCAGCATTTT.

This clonotype occurred many times. The chain uses TRBV28 and TRBJ2-5; 8 nucleotides agree with TRBD2. After removal of 4 bases from V and 5 bases from J, the junction contained 3 bases not matched to a gene. Germline loops: CDR1 MDHEN, CDR2 SYDVKM. The CDR3 extends over 13 amino acids. The CDR3: CASSWPGGETQYF. DNA of the CDR3: TGTGCCAGCAGTTGGCCGGGGGGGGAGACCCAGTACTTC.